What follows is one T cell receptor beta chain and its context. The data stem from a study of cytomegalovirus exposure and HLA in healthy donors. PCR used 60 Vbeta primers and 13 Jbeta primers. The table came from immunoSEQ multiplex PCR; TCRdb's copy has only in-frame clones and leaves some out. Counted here are some 94,000 clones, over 65% occurring once; the ten biggest clones make up roughly 3.2%. The CDR3 has 12 residues. Looked up from germline, CDR1 is GTSNPN and CDR2 is SVGIG (reference sequence). V dropped 1 base and J dropped 9; count of bases not matched to a gene: 2. The chain uses TRBV30 and TRBJ2-1; 8 bases map to TRBD1. The source of this sequence is a man between 40 and 49 years old in good health and CMV-seronegative. The sequenced sample was PBMCs. DNA of the CDR3: TGTGCCTGGAGTGCAGGGACAGGTGAGCAGTTCTTC. As protein: CAWSAGTGEQFF.